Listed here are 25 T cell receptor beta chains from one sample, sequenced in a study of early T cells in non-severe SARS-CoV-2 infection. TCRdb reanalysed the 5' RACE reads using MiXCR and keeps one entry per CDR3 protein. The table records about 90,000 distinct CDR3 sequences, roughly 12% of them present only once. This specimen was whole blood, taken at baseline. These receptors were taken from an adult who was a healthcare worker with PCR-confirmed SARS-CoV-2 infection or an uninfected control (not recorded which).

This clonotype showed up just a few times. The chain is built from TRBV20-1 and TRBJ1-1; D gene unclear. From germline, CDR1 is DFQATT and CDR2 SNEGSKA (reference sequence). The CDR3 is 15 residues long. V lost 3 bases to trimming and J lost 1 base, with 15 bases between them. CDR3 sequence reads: CSASPGRSGNTEAFF. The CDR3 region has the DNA TGCAGTGCTAGTCCCGGGCGGTCGGGGAACACTGAAGCTTTCTTT.

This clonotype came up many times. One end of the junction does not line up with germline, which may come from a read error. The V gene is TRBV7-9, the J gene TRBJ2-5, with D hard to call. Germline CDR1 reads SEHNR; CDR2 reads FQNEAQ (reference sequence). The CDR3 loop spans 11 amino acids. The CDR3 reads CASSLVAEESF. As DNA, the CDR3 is TGTGCCAGCAGCTTAGTCGCTGAGGAGTCCTTC.

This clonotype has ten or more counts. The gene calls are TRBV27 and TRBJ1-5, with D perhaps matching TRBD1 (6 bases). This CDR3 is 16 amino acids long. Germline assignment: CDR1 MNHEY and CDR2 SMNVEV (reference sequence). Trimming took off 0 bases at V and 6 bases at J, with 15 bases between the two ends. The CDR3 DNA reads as TGTGCCAGCAGTTTATCCCCCGGGGGGGGCTTTCAGCCCCAGCATTTT. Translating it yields CASSLSPGGGFQPQHF.

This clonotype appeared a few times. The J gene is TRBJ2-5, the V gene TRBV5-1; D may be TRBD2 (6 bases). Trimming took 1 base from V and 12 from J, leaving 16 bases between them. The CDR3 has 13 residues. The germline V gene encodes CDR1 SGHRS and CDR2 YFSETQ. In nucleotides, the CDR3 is TGCGCCAGCAGCTTGACCATGACTAGTAAGAAGTACTTC. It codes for CASSLTMTSKKYF.

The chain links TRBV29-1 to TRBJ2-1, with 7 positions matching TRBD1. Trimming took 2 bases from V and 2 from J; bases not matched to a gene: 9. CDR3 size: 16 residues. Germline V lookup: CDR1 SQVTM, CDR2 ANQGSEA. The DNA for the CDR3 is TGCAGCGTTGAAACGAGGACAGGTACTACCTACAATGAGCAGTTCTTC. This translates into CSVETRTGTTYNEQFF.

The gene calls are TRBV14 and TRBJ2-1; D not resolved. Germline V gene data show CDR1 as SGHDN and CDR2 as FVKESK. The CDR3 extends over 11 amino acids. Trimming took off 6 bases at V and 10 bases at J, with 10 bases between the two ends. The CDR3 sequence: CASSSRAEQFF. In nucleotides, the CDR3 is TGTGCCAGCAGTAGCAGAGCCGAGCAGTTCTTC. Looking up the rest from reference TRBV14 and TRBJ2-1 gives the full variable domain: EAGVTQFPSHSVIEKGQTVTLRCDPISGHDNLYWYRRVMGKEIKFLLHFVKESKQDESGMPNNRFLAERTGGTYSTLKVQPAELEDSGVYFCASSSRAEQFFGPGTRLTVL.

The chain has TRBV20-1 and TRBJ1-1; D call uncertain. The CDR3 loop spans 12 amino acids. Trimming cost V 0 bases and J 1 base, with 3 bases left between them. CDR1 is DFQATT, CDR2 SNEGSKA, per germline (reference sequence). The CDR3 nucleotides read TGCAGTGCTAGAGAACCGAACACTGAAGCTTTCTTT. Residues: CSAREPNTEAFF.

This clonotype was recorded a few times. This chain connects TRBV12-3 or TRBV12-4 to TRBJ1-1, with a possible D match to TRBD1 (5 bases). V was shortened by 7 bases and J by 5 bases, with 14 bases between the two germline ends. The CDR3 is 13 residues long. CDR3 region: CASIKSGGTEAFF. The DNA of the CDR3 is TGTGCCAGCATCAAAAGCGGGGGAACTGAAGCTTTCTTT.

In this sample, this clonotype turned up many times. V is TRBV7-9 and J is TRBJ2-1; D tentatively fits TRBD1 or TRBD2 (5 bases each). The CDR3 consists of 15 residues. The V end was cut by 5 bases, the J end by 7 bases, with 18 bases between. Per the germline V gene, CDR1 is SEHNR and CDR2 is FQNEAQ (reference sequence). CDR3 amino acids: CASSNNWGWANEQFF. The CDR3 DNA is TGTGCCAGCAGCAATAACTGGGGGTGGGCGAATGAGCAGTTCTTC.

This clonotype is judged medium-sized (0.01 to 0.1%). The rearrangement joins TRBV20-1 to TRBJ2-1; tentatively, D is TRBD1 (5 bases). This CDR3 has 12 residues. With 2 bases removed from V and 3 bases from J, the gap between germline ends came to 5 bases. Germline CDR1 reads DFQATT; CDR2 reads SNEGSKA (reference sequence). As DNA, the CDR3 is TGCAGTGCTAGACAGGGCTACAATGAGCAGTTCTTC. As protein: CSARQGYNEQFF.

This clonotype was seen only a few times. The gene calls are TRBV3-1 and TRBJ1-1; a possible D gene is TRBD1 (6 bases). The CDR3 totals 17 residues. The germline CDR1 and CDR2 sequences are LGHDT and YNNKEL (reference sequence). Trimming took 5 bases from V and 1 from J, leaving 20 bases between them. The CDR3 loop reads CASSNRPGVTPNTEAFF. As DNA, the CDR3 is TGTGCCAGCAGCAACCGTCCAGGGGTAACACCGAACACTGAAGCTTTCTTT.

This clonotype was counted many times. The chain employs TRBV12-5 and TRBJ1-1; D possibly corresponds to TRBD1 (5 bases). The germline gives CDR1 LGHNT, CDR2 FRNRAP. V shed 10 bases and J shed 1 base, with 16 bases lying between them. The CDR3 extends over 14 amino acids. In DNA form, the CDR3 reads TGTGCTACAACGTCGGGACTTTCGAACACTGAAGCTTTCTTT. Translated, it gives CATTSGLSNTEAFF.

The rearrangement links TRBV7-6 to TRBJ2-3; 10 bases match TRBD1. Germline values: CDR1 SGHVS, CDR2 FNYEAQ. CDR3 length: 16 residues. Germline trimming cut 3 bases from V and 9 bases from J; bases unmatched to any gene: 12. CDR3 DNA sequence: TGTGCCAGCAGCTTCTTCCGAGGACAGGGGGTACAGACGCAGTATTTT. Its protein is CASSFFRGQGVQTQYF.

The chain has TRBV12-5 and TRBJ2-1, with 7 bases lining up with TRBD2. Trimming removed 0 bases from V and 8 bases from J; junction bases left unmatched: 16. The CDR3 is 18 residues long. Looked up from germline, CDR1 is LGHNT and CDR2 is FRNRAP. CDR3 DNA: TGTGCTAGTGGTTTGGTAGGGCCCGGTCGCGGGGGTCAGGATGAGCAGTTCTTC. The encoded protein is CASGLVGPGRGGQDEQFF.

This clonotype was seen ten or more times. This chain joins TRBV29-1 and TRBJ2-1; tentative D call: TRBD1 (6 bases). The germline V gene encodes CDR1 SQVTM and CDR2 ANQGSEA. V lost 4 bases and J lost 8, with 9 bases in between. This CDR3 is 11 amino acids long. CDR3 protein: CSVGPGDEQFF. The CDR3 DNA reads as TGCAGCGTTGGTCCAGGGGATGAGCAGTTCTTC.

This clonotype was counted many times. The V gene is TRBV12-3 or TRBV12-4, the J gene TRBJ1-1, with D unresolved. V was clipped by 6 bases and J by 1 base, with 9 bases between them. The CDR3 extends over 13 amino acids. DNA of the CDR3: TGTGCCAGCAGCCCACAGCAGAACACTGAAGCTTTCTTT. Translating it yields CASSPQQNTEAFF.

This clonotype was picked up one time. The CDR3 here is CAISRTAGGSYEQYF. The CDR3 DNA reads as TGTGCCATCAGCAGGACAGCGGGGGGTTCCTACGAGCAGTACTTC. The chain has TRBV10-3 and TRBJ2-7; 9 nucleotides line up with TRBD2. V dropped 6 bases and J dropped 1; count of bases not matched to a gene: 7. This CDR3 comprises 15 residues. Germline loops: CDR1 ENHRY, CDR2 SYGVKD.

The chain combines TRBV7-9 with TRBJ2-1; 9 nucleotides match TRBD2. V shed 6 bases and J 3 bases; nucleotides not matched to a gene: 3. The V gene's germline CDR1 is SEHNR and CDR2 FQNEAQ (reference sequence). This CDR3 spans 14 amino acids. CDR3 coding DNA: TGTGCCAGCAGTAGACTAGCGGTCTACAATGAGCAGTTCTTC. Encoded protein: CASSRLAVYNEQFF.

The CDR3 loop is CASSQSRTGGAKEQYF. The CDR3 bases are TGTGCCAGCAGCCAATCTCGGACAGGGGGGGCGAAAGAGCAGTACTTC. This chain uses TRBV3-1 with TRBJ2-7, with 10 bases matching TRBD1. The J segment lost 7 bases and the V segment lost 2 bases, leaving 11 bases of the junction unmatched. This CDR3 has 16 residues. CDR1 is LGHDT, CDR2 YNNKEL, per germline (reference sequence).

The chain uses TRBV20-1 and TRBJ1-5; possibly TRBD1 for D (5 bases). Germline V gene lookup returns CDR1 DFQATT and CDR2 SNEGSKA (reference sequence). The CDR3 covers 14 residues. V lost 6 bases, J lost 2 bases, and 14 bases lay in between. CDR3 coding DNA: TGCAGTGCACCGGGGCAAGTAGGCAATCAGCCCCAGCATTTT. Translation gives CSAPGQVGNQPQHF.

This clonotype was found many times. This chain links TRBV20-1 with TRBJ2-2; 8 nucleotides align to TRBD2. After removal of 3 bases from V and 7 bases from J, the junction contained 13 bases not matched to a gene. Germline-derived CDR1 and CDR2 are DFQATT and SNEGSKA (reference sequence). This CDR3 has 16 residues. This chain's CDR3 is CSASVAGGPRGGELFF. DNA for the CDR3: TGCAGTGCTAGCGTGGCGGGGGGCCCCAGGGGCGGGGAGCTGTTTTTT.

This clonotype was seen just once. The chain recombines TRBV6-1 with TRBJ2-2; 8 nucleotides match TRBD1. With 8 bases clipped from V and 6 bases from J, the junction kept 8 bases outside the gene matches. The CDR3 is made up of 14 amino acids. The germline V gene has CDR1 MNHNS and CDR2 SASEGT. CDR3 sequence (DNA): TGTGCCAGCGGGGGGACAGGAGTGTCCGGGGAGCTGTTTTTT. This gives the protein CASGGTGVSGELFF.

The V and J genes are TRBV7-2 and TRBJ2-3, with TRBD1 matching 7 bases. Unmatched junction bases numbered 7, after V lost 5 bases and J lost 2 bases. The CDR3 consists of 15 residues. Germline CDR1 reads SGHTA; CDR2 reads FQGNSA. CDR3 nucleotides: TGTGCCAGCAGCACCCGGACAGGAACCACAGATACGCAGTATTTT. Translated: CASSTRTGTTDTQYF.

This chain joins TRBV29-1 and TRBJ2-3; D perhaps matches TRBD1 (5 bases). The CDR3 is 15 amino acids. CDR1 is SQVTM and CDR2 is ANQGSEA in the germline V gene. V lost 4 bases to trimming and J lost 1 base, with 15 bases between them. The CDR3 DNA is TGCAGCGTTGGAGCCGGACACTGGGGCACAGATACGCAGTATTTT. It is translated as CSVGAGHWGTDTQYF.

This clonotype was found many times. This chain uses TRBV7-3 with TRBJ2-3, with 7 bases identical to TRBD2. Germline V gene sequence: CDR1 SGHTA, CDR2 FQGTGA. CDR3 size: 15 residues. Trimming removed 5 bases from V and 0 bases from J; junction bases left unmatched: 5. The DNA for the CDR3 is TGTGCCAGCAGCCCGGGAGGCTCTAGCACAGATACGCAGTATTTT. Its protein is CASSPGGSSTDTQYF.